The 16 T cell receptor beta chains listed next were all sequenced from one sample in a study of beta chain features in type 1 diabetes. The study's findings and limits: TCRB CDR3s were moderately but significantly shorter in Type 1 diabetes patients in all four CD4+ subsets.

Of the isolated RNA, all was reverse transcribed, and so the sequenced material was expressed TCRB transcripts. The assay was immunoSEQ multiplex PCR, and TCRdb's table has in-frame clones only and misses some. The sample contains roughly 150,000 clones, approximately 8.8% of which appear only once. Their recognized antigens are unknown. Sample: central memory CD4+ T cells from blood. The receptors shown here come from a woman in her twenties or thirties with type 1 diabetes.

Here the CDR3 DNA reads TGTGCCAGCAGCCAACTAGCGGGAGTAGGGTCCTACGAGCAGTACTTC. Its translation: CASSQLAGVGSYEQYF. V gene TRBV14 combines with J gene TRBJ2-7, with TRBD2 identical over 10 bases. Looked up from germline, CDR1 is SGHDN and CDR2 is FVKESK. The CDR3 is 16 amino acids. With V trimmed by 2 bases and J by 1 base, 5 bases remained unmatched.

This clone has just a few counts. The rearrangement joins TRBV30 to TRBJ1-1, with a possible D match to TRBD1 (6 bases). The CDR3 contains 12 residues. V dropped 2 bases and J dropped 5 bases, with 9 bases sitting between them. The V gene's germline CDR1 is GTSNPN and CDR2 SVGIG (reference sequence). The CDR3 DNA reads as TGTGCCTGGAGTTCTCAGGGGACTGAAGCTTTCTTT. This gives the protein CAWSSQGTEAFF.

This clone showed up just a few times. This chain links TRBV18 with TRBJ1-5, with a possible D match to TRBD1 (5 bases). The CDR3 loop spans 15 amino acids. Germline CDR1 KGHSH, CDR2 LQKENI. The germline V and J ends were trimmed by 2 bases and 0 bases, with 8 bases remaining between them. The CDR3: CASSPSQGSNQPQHF. The CDR3 DNA is TGTGCCAGCTCACCATCCCAGGGTAGCAATCAGCCCCAGCATTTT.

This sequence joins TRBV4-2 and TRBJ2-7; 10 bases are shared with TRBD2. Losses at the gene ends were 2 bases for V and 4 bases for J; bases not matched to a gene: 8. Germline CDR1 is LGHNA and CDR2 is YNFKEQ. This CDR3 region has 16 residues. The CDR3 loop is CASSQTGSSGRYEQYF. CDR3 nucleotides: TGTGCCAGCAGCCAAACCGGTAGTAGCGGGAGGTACGAGCAGTACTTC.

This clone has more than one count but fewer than ten. This chain uses TRBV30 with TRBJ1-2; weak D call: TRBD1 (6 bases). Germline CDR1 GTSNPN, CDR2 SVGIG (reference sequence). V was trimmed by 1 base and J by 7 bases, leaving 16 bases between them. The CDR3 is 14 residues long. CDR3 sequence: CAWSGTAGFRGYTF. CDR3 DNA: TGTGCCTGGAGTGGGACAGCCGGGTTTCGTGGCTACACCTTC.

This chain connects TRBV7-2 to TRBJ2-7; the D is unclear. Germline lookup yields CDR1 SGHTA and CDR2 FQGNSA. This CDR3 has 13 residues. V lost 0 bases and J lost 3, with 6 bases in between. CDR3 DNA sequence: TGTGCCAGCAGCTTAGCCACAAGCTACGAGCAGTACTTC. Translating it yields CASSLATSYEQYF.

This chain uses TRBV7-2 with TRBJ2-5, with 7 bases matching TRBD2. The length of the CDR3 is 13 residues. Per the germline V gene, CDR1 is SGHTA and CDR2 is FQGNSA. With V trimmed by 6 bases and J by 9 bases, 10 bases remained unmatched. In DNA form, the CDR3 reads TGTGCCAGCAGTCCGCCTGGGAGGGAGTCCCAGTACTTC. Its translation is CASSPPGRESQYF.

This clone was counted only a few times. The chain recombines TRBV19 with TRBJ2-5, with TRBD1 matching 9 bases. The CDR3 runs to 15 residues. After removal of 4 bases from V and 4 bases from J, the junction contained 7 bases not matched to a gene. From germline, CDR1 is LNHDA and CDR2 SQIVND (reference sequence). The CDR3 DNA reads as TGTGCCAGTAGTAGAACAGGGGGCACAGCAGAGACCCAGTACTTC. This sequence encodes CASSRTGGTAETQYF.

The chain employs TRBV9 and TRBJ2-1; a possible D gene is TRBD2 (5 bases). This CDR3 contains 14 residues. Trimming removed 0 bases from V and 4 bases from J, with 8 bases in between. Per germline, CDR1 SGDLS and CDR2 YYNGEE. The CDR3 DNA reads as TGTGCCAGCAGCGTAGATAGGACTTACAATGAGCAGTTCTTC. Its protein is CASSVDRTYNEQFF.

V usage is TRBV5-1 and J usage is TRBJ2-3; D remains ambiguous. The CDR3 has 16 residues. Germline assignment: CDR1 SGHRS and CDR2 YFSETQ. V was pared by 1 base and J by 1 base, with 13 bases between. CDR3 bases: TGCGCCAGCAGCTTGAACTATAACGAGCGCACAGATACGCAGTATTTT. Translating gives CASSLNYNERTDTQYF.

This clone was picked up a small number of times. The J gene is TRBJ1-5, the V gene TRBV27, with D possibly being TRBD1 (5 bases). Germline lookup yields CDR1 MNHEY and CDR2 SMNVEV (reference sequence). The CDR3 contains 19 residues. V was cut by 1 base and J by 0 bases, with 19 bases left in between. The DNA of the CDR3 is TGTGCCAGCAGTTTATGCGGCCGGGGGAATCAAGATAGCAATCAGCCCCAGCATTTT. Its translation: CASSLCGRGNQDSNQPQHF.

In its sample, this clone was seen a few times. The V call is TRBV18, the J call TRBJ2-7; possible D gene TRBD1, 6 bases. Germline V lookup: CDR1 KGHSH, CDR2 LQKENI. V was cut by 3 bases and J by 0 bases, with 12 bases left in between. The CDR3 spans 15 residues. The CDR3 spells CASSPTYRDSYEQYF. CDR3 sequence (DNA): TGTGCCAGCTCACCTACTTACAGGGACTCCTACGAGCAGTACTTC.

This clone has only a few counts. The rearrangement uses TRBV20-1 and TRBJ1-1, with D perhaps TRBD1 (5 bases). The CDR3 totals 11 residues. The germline V and J ends were trimmed by 7 bases and 1 base, with 7 bases remaining between them. Germline V lookup: CDR1 DFQATT, CDR2 SNEGSKA (reference sequence). CDR3 loop: CSGGTNTEAFF. CDR3 nucleotides: TGCAGTGGCGGGACGAACACTGAAGCTTTCTTT.

This clone occurred a few times. The same CDR3 arises from other DNA sequences in this sample as well. The rearrangement joins TRBV4-1 to TRBJ1-5; D might be TRBD1 (6 bases). This CDR3 is built from 15 residues. The germline V gene has CDR1 MGHRA and CDR2 YSYEKL. Trimming cost V 2 bases and J 0 bases, with 8 bases left between them. This CDR3 reads CASSQRTASNQPQHF. DNA of the CDR3: TGCGCCAGCAGCCAACGGACAGCTAGCAATCAGCCCCAGCATTTT.

The chain is built from TRBV6-5 and TRBJ2-1, with 13 nucleotides matching TRBD2. The J segment lost 9 bases and the V segment lost 7 bases, leaving 6 bases of the junction unmatched. In germline, CDR1 is MNHEY, CDR2 SVGAGI. The CDR3 loop spans 14 amino acids. The CDR3 coding sequence is TGTGCCAGCAAACCGGGACTAGCGGGGCTTGAGCAGTTCTTC. Translated: CASKPGLAGLEQFF.

The chain couples TRBV18 to TRBJ1-1, with 9 bases that match TRBD1. This CDR3 region has 14 residues. V shed 3 bases, J shed 6 bases, and the junction held 5 bases outside the gene matches. The germline CDR1 and CDR2 sequences are KGHSH and LQKENI. The CDR3 region is CASSPGTGSAEAFF. CDR3 sequence (DNA): TGTGCCAGCTCACCCGGGACAGGGAGCGCTGAAGCTTTCTTT.